The sequence of this TCR beta chain was determined in a study of blood T cells in healthy people across ages (dated by TCRdb to the mid-2010s). Broadly, across the study: Template switching captured roughly one uniquely barcoded TCR beta cDNA molecule per two T cells in model experiments. To avoid experimental bias, donors of different ages were distributed randomly across sequencing lanes. Two additional independent replicas of 1 million unique cDNA reads from the same blood draw were analyzed for two donors (one aged 18 to 30 and one aged 80 or older). To track age-related changes in TCR beta repertoire diversity, the study relied on deep sequencing normalized with unique cDNA molecular identifiers. Donors were grouped into four age groups: young (average approximately 16 years), middle-aged (roughly 37), aged (roughly 62) and long-lived (approximately 75). What the authors observed across the whole study: As age increased, observed TCR beta diversity per million T cells dropped in a roughly linear way, and a significant reduction was already evident by age about 40. Observed TCR beta diversity correlated strongly with the percentage of naive T cells measured by flow cytometry. Estimates of total diversity from one million sequenced T cells were regarded as lower bounds and underestimates. Since profiling was done on bulk unsorted PBMCs, naive and antigen-experienced compartments could not be conclusively compared. Compared with the aged group, more naive CD4+ T cells, fewer expanded clones and increased TCR diversity were shown by the long-lived group, suggesting age selection. Donor CMV infection status was unknown, potentially confounding age-related changes in expanded clonotypes.

Remarks on this clonotype: It has no known antigen specificity. A read error may explain this, as a much larger clone is one base away.

Systemically healthy Caucasian individuals from Russia, over 30 in total and aged about 6 to 90 years, were included as donors. Around 10 milliliters of peripheral blood were collected from each donor into EDTA-treated Vacutainer tubes. Ficoll-Paque density-gradient centrifugation was used to isolate PBMCs, with at least 7 million obtained per sample. Total RNA was extracted from PBMCs with Trizol reagent, with at least 5.5 micrograms obtained per sample. For every donor, an aliquot of PBMCs went through flow cytometry to measure the percentages of naive CD45RAhigh/CD27high T cells. Libraries were constructed by 5' RACE. TCRdb shows the sequencer as Illumina HiSeq 2500. A second roughly 6 to 12 cycle PCR used a sample-barcoded 5' primer and a J-beta primer mix. A unique molecular identifier was introduced onto each TCR beta cDNA molecule by a template-switch 5' adaptor carrying 12 random nucleotides. At least 2.5 million CDR3-containing paired-end reads were obtained from each sample. All of the RNA was converted into first-strand cDNA using the Mint cDNA synthesis kit, with a TRBC-specific oligonucleotide serving as the primer. All cDNA was treated with uracil-DNA glycosylase and then went through a first 18-cycle PCR with the universal primers M1SS and BC2_uni_R. Per the original workflow: Normalization of each sample was performed by random selection of 1 million high-quality reads, each carrying a distinct molecular identifier. Reads sharing molecular identifiers were discarded rather than binned into consensus sequences. MiTCR, set to a Q25 quality threshold and the strictest error-elimination algorithm, was used for CDR3 identification, clonotype clustering and error correction. A nonparametric unseen species model with Euler transformation was used to estimate a lower bound on total TCR beta diversity. TCRdb itself trimmed the public reads at Q25 with fastp, ran MiXCR and retained productive beta chains. Entries that share a CDR3 protein sequence are merged under the most common genes and DNA. The V and J calls were not made by the authors but by TCRdb's processing. Counted in this sample were 920,000 or so distinct CDR3 sequences; roughly 45% of them appeared once. The ten largest account for approximately 20% of the sample.

The CDR3 sequence holds 13 residues, the cysteine and phenylalanine included. The kept DNA is CDR3 alone, 39 bases in frame from the first base. Per the germline V gene (reference sequence), DFQATT is the CDR1 and SNEGSKA is the CDR2. Rearrangement joined TRBV20-1 to TRBJ2-1, and 11 junction bases match TRBD2. The J call is uncertain, as TRBJ2-7 better fits the DNA end. The specimen was blood. The receptor was isolated from a woman aged 55-70 years in good health. Here is the DNA: TGCAGTGCTTTGTCTAGCGGGAGGAATGAGCAGTACTTC. The encoded protein is CSALSSGRNEQYF.